The T cell receptor (beta chain) under discussion was sequenced for a study of T cells in Graves' hyperthyroidism and ophthalmopathy. Every diagnosis used clinical symptoms, serum thyroxine and TRAb, thyroid ultrasound and orbital computed tomography. This clonotype was recorded at least ten times. Its antigen is as yet unknown. The CDR3 is 14 residues long. The germline CDR1 and CDR2 sequences are SGHTA and FQGNSA. The germline V and J ends were trimmed by 6 bases and 2 bases, with 13 bases remaining between them. RNA transcripts gave rise to amplified TCR beta CDR3 regions. The study used the HTBI primer set for a first-round RT-PCR of the TCR CDR3. TCRdb re-analysed the multiplex PCR reads in MiXCR, keeping a single row per CDR3 protein. The sample lists approximately 700,000 distinct CDR3 sequences, over 15% seen once, with around 7.7% in the top ten. Whole-study results and caveats: Among thyroid clonotypes expanded above 0.001, most also appeared in blood. Model predictions of ophthalmopathy came a median 6.5 months before onset.

The source of this sequence is a man aged 18 to 35 with Graves' hyperthyroidism. Material for sequencing was blood. V gene TRBV7-2 combines with J gene TRBJ1-1; D is uncertain. In DNA form, the CDR3 reads TGTGCCAGCAGTTCGGCCCAACCCAACACTGAAGCTTTCTTT. It codes for CASSSAQPNTEAFF.